The sequence of this T cell receptor (beta chain) was determined in a study of T cells in localized non-small cell lung cancer. Study observations and caveats: Clonality of T cells reached its maximum in uninvolved adjacent lung, surpassing tumor. A median of around 60 of the top 100 tumor clones appeared in adjacent lung, which was paired and uninvolved.

Of note for this clone: Its specificity is unknown.

Measured with immunoSEQ multiplex PCR; TCRdb has only the in-frame clones, and not every one. Among some 130,000 clones listed, around 92% were seen once. The germline V and J ends were trimmed by 1 base and 11 bases, with 7 bases remaining between them. The CDR3 is 11 residues long. Germline lookup yields CDR1 SGHTA and CDR2 FQGNSA. The rearrangement joins TRBV7-2 to TRBJ2-3; a weak D match, TRBD2 (5 bases). The input for sequencing was peripheral blood, taken before any cancer treatment. This clonotype was sampled from a female donor of 60 years or more with stage I lung adenocarcinoma. CDR3 amino acids: CASSLGGRQYF. The CDR3 nucleotides read TGTGCCAGCAGCTTAGGTGGGAGGCAGTATTTT. Combining the CDR3 with reference TRBV7-2 and TRBJ2-3 gives the whole variable domain GAGVSQSPSNKVTEKGKDVELRCDPISGHTALYWYRQSLGQGLEFLIYFQGNSAPDKSGLPSDRFSAERTGGSVSTLTIQRTQQEDSAVYLCASSLGGRQYFGPGTRLTVL.